This entry lists 22 T cell receptor beta chains sequenced from one sample in a study of T-cell reconstitution after alpha-beta-depleted transplantation in children. The library targeted TCRbeta and was prepared with unique molecular identifiers. MiXCR, run by TCRdb on the PCR reads, gives a single entry per CDR3 protein. This repertoire shows 350,000 to 500,000 distinct CDR3 sequences, around two fifths found once; its top ten account for 27%. Sequencing used PBMCs, obtained before TCRalphabeta/CD19-depleted stem cell transplant. The origin of the receptors is a girl aged 2 to 10 with aplastic anemia, due to receive a stem cell transplant.

The genes are TRBV11-2 and TRBJ2-6; maybe TRBD2 (5 bases). The CDR3 loop spans 17 amino acids. V lost 0 bases, J lost 0 bases, and 9 bases lay in between. Per germline, CDR1 SGHAT and CDR2 FQNNGV. The CDR3 sequence: CASSLERRISGANVLTF. Written as DNA, the CDR3 is TGTGCCAGCAGCTTAGAGCGGAGGATCTCTGGGGCCAACGTCCTGACTTTC. Supplemented by reference TRBV11-2 and TRBJ2-6, the full variable domain reads EAGVAQSPRYKIIEKRQSVAFWCNPISGHATLYWYQQILGQGPKLLIQFQNNGVVDDSQLPKDRFSAERLKGVDSTLKIQPAKLEDSAVYLCASSLERRISGANVLTFGAGSRLTVL.

The gene calls are TRBV6-2 or TRBV6-3 and TRBJ2-7; the D is unclear. The CDR3 loop spans 12 amino acids. Germline CDR1 reads MNHEY; CDR2 reads SVGEGT. V lost 2 bases to trimming and J lost 9 bases, with 11 bases between them. The CDR3 bases are TGTGCCAGCAGTTACGACTCGCCCCGGCAGTACTTC. Translated: CASSYDSPRQYF.

The rearrangement joins TRBV20-1 to TRBJ2-7; no firm D call. The CDR3 contains 11 residues. CDR1 and CDR2 (germline): DFQATT, SNEGSKA (reference sequence). V was cut by 1 base and J by 7 bases, with 8 bases left in between. The CDR3 is CSARGATEQYF. The CDR3 DNA reads as TGCAGTGCTAGAGGGGCCACTGAGCAGTACTTC.

The chain carries TRBV7-9 and TRBJ2-5, with 7 bases identical to TRBD2. Trimming at V came to 8 bases and at J to 2 bases, leaving 5 bases not matched to a gene. Germline V gene lookup returns CDR1 SEHNR and CDR2 FQNEAQ (reference sequence). The CDR3 consists of 13 residues. The CDR3 loop reads CASGASGQETQYF. The CDR3 DNA sequence: TGTGCCAGCGGGGCTAGCGGACAAGAGACCCAGTACTTC.

There are a few counts of this clonotype. The chain couples TRBV14 to TRBJ1-3; 7 bases are shared with TRBD1. With V trimmed by 4 bases and J by 1 base, 7 bases remained unmatched. This CDR3 is built from 16 residues. From germline, CDR1 is SGHDN and CDR2 FVKESK. CDR3 coding DNA: TGTGCCAGCAGCCTGATCGGACAGGTATCTGGAAACACCATATATTTT. Translated, it gives CASSLIGQVSGNTIYF. The variable domain in full, completed from reference TRBV14 and TRBJ1-3, reads EAGVTQFPSHSVIEKGQTVTLRCDPISGHDNLYWYRRVMGKEIKFLLHFVKESKQDESGMPNNRFLAERTGGTYSTLKVQPAELEDSGVYFCASSLIGQVSGNTIYFGEGSWLTVV.

At least ten counts were recorded for this clonotype. V is TRBV12-3 or TRBV12-4 and J is TRBJ2-2; D ambiguous. Trimming cost V 3 bases and J 3 bases, with 8 bases left between them. The CDR3 has 14 residues. The CDR3 nucleotides are TGTGCCAGCAGTTTCAACACCTACACCGGGGAGCTGTTTTTT. It encodes CASSFNTYTGELFF.

This clonotype was detected a few times. The rearrangement links TRBV7-6 to TRBJ2-2; D call uncertain. From germline, CDR1 is SGHVS and CDR2 FNYEAQ. V was shortened by 2 bases and J by 0 bases, with 10 bases between the two germline ends. This CDR3 has 16 residues. CDR3 DNA: TGTGCCAGCAGCTTAATGTCGGAGACGAACACCGGGGAGCTGTTTTTT. Translated, it gives CASSLMSETNTGELFF.

At least ten counts were recorded for this clonotype. The rearrangement links TRBV9 to TRBJ1-1; D possibly corresponds to TRBD1 (6 bases). V was shortened by 3 bases and J by 5 bases, with 8 bases between the two germline ends. Germline values: CDR1 SGDLS, CDR2 YYNGEE. This CDR3 spans 12 amino acids. CDR3 region: CASSAQGTEAFF. The DNA for the CDR3 is TGTGCCAGCAGCGCCCAGGGGACTGAAGCTTTCTTT.

This clonotype was observed at least ten times. One end of the junction fails to match germline, which may point to a read error. The J gene is TRBJ1-1, the V gene TRBV5-1; perhaps TRBD1 as D (5 bases). Germline CDR1 SGHRS, CDR2 YFSETQ. This CDR3 spans 15 amino acids. CDR3 nucleotide sequence: TGTGCCAGCAGCTTGGTTGGGGGACTAAACACTGAAGCTTTCTTT. It encodes CASSLVGGLNTEAFF.

The J gene is TRBJ2-1, the V gene TRBV7-9; no firm D call. Germline lookup yields CDR1 SEHNR and CDR2 FQNEAQ (reference sequence). The CDR3 is 13 residues long. V gave up 5 bases and J gave up 1 base, with 6 bases separating them. In DNA, the CDR3 is TGTGCCAGCAGCGACTCTTCCTACAATGAGCAGTTCTTC. It yields the protein CASSDSSYNEQFF.

The rearrangement links TRBV12-3 or TRBV12-4 to TRBJ2-5; a weak D match, TRBD2 (6 bases). V was pared by 0 bases and J by 1 base, with 6 bases between. The CDR3 totals 14 residues. The CDR3 loop is CASSLALAQETQYF. The CDR3 DNA sequence: TGTGCCAGCAGTTTAGCACTAGCCCAAGAGACCCAGTACTTC.

CDR3 region: CASPAGISYNEQFF. The CDR3 DNA sequence: TGCGCCAGTCCAGCGGGAATATCCTACAATGAGCAGTTCTTC. This chain uses TRBV5-1 with TRBJ2-1, with 7 bases aligning to TRBD2. Trimming took 8 bases from V and 1 from J; bases not matched to a gene: 6. There are 14 residues in the CDR3. From germline, CDR1 is SGHRS and CDR2 YFSETQ.

In this sample, this clonotype turned up many times. The chain uses TRBV4-3 and TRBJ2-6, with D unclear. V lost 2 bases and J 3 bases, leaving 17 bases between the germline ends. The CDR3 loop spans 18 amino acids. Germline assignment: CDR1 LGHNA and CDR2 YSLEER. CDR3 sequence: CASSQKSRVGLGANVLTF. The CDR3 DNA reads as TGCGCCAGCAGCCAAAAGAGTAGAGTAGGGCTTGGGGCCAACGTCCTGACTTTC.

This clonotype occurred many times. The J gene is TRBJ2-5, the V gene TRBV5-1; unclear D gene. The CDR3 runs to 11 residues. Germline V gene data show CDR1 as SGHRS and CDR2 as YFSETQ. With 5 bases removed from V and 5 bases from J, the gap between germline ends came to 7 bases. CDR3 DNA: TGCGCCAGCAGAATGGGCGAGACCCAGTACTTC. It yields the protein CASRMGETQYF.

Only a few counts were recorded for this clonotype. The chain employs TRBV20-1 and TRBJ1-2; D possibly corresponds to TRBD1 (6 bases). This CDR3 spans 14 amino acids. V lost 6 bases, J lost 3 bases, and 17 bases lay in between. The germline V gene encodes CDR1 DFQATT and CDR2 SNEGSKA (reference sequence). Here the CDR3 DNA reads TGCAGTGCCCGGGAAACCTCAGGGGACTATGGCTACACCTTC. Translation: CSARETSGDYGYTF.

This clonotype was detected many times. V is TRBV29-1 and J is TRBJ2-1; no reliable D call. Germline CDR1 is SQVTM and CDR2 is ANQGSEA. The CDR3 runs to 12 residues. The V end lost 2 bases, the J end lost 1 base, and 3 bases lay between the germline ends. DNA for the CDR3: TGCAGCGTTGAAAGGTCCTACAATGAGCAGTTCTTC. It encodes CSVERSYNEQFF.

Only a few counts were recorded for this clonotype. The chain uses TRBV7-9 and TRBJ2-2; D not certain. The ends were cut back, 0 bases at V and 0 bases at J, with 8 bases in the middle. Germline V CDR1 and CDR2: SEHNR, FQNEAQ (reference sequence). The CDR3 covers 16 residues. The CDR3 sequence is CASSLAGRTNTGELFF. The CDR3 DNA follows: TGTGCCAGCAGCTTAGCGGGTCGGACGAACACCGGGGAGCTGTTTTTT.

V and J are TRBV7-2 and TRBJ2-7; TRBD2 aligns across 12 bases. V lost 4 bases and J lost 2; bases outside the gene matches: 6. This CDR3 region has 16 residues. From germline, CDR1 is SGHTA and CDR2 FQGNSA. In DNA, the CDR3 is TGTGCCAGCAGCTCCTCCCGACTAGCGGGGGCCTACGAGCAGTACTTC. Encoded protein: CASSSSRLAGAYEQYF.

The J gene is TRBJ2-7, the V gene TRBV11-2, with D possibly TRBD2 on 6 matching bases. Germline values: CDR1 SGHAT, CDR2 FQNNGV. Trimming stripped 4 bases from V and 2 bases from J, with 12 bases between. The CDR3 length is 14 residues. CDR3 in amino acids: CASSSTRLAYEQYF. DNA for the CDR3: TGTGCCAGCAGCTCGACTAGATTGGCCTACGAGCAGTACTTC. Using reference TRBV11-2 and TRBJ2-7 for the parts outside the CDR3, the full variable domain is EAGVAQSPRYKIIEKRQSVAFWCNPISGHATLYWYQQILGQGPKLLIQFQNNGVVDDSQLPKDRFSAERLKGVDSTLKIQPAKLEDSAVYLCASSSTRLAYEQYFGPGTRLTVT.

The rearrangement links TRBV4-1 to TRBJ2-7, with D uncertain. V gave up 0 bases and J gave up 3 bases, with 12 bases separating them. The CDR3 has 15 amino acids. Germline lookup yields CDR1 MGHRA and CDR2 YSYEKL. The CDR3 loop reads CASSQDRAQSYEQYF. DNA for the CDR3: TGCGCCAGCAGCCAAGATAGGGCACAGAGCTACGAGCAGTACTTC.

This clonotype was detected many times. The chain couples TRBV7-2 to TRBJ2-3, with 11 bases lining up with TRBD2. This CDR3 has 16 amino acids. CDR1 SGHTA and CDR2 FQGNSA come from the germline V gene. V gave up 4 bases and J gave up 3 bases; unmatched junction bases: 6. The CDR3 DNA sequence: TGTGCCAGCAGCTCCGTAGCGGGAGGGTTAACAGATACGCAGTATTTT. Its translation: CASSSVAGGLTDTQYF.

V gene TRBV7-9 combines with J gene TRBJ1-2; TRBD1 might be the D (6 bases). Germline CDR1 is SEHNR and CDR2 is FQNEAQ (reference sequence). The CDR3 extends over 12 amino acids. Trimming removed 6 bases at V and 8 bases at J, with 13 bases between. The CDR3 sequence: CASSTGPQGYTF. The CDR3 DNA sequence: TGTGCCAGCAGTACAGGGCCGCAGGGCTACACCTTC.